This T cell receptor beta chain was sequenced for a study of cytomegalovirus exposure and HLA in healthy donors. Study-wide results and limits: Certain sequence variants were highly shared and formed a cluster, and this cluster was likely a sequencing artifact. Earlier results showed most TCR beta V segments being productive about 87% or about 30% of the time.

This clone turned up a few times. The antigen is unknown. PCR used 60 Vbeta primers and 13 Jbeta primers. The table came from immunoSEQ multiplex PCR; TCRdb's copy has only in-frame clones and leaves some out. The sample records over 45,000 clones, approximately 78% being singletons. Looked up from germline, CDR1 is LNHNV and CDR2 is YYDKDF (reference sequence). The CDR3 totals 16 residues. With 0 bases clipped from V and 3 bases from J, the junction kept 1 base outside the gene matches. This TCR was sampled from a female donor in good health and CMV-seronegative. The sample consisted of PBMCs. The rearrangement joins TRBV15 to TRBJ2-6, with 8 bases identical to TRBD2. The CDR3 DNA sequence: TGTGCCACCAGCAGAGATGCGGGGGGTGGGGCCAACGTCCTGACTTTC. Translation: CATSRDAGGGANVLTF.